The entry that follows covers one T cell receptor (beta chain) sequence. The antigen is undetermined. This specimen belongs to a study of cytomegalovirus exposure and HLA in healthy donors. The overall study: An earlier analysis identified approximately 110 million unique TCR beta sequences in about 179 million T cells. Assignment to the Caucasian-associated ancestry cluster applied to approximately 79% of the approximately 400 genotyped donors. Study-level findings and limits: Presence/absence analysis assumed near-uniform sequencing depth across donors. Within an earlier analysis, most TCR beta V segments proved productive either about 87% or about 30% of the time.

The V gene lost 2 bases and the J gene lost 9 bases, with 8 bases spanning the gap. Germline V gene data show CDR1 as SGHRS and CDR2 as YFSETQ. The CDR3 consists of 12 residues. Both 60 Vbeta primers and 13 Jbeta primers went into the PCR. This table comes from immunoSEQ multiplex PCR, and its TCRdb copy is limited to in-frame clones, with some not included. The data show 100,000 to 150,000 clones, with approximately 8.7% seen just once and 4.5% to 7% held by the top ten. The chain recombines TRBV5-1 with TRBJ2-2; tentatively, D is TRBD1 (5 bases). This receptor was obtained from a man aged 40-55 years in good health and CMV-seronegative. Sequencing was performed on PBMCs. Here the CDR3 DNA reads TGCGCCAGCAGCTTAAGACAGAGGGAGCTGTTTTTT. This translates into CASSLRQRELFF.